Each of the 20 T cell receptor beta chains below was sequenced from the same sample in a study of cytomegalovirus exposure and HLA in healthy donors. The table came from immunoSEQ multiplex PCR; TCRdb's copy has only in-frame clones and leaves some out. The sample contains some 150,000 clones, 85% to 90% of which appear only once. Sequencing was performed on PBMCs. The receptors derive from a woman younger than 35 in good health and CMV-seropositive.

The chain combines TRBV7-9 with TRBJ1-2; 7 nucleotides line up with TRBD1. There are 14 residues in the CDR3. The germline V gene encodes CDR1 SEHNR and CDR2 FQNEAQ (reference sequence). Trimming at V came to 6 bases and at J to 4 bases, leaving 8 bases not matched to a gene. In nucleotides, the CDR3 is TGTGCCAGCAGTTCAGGGGGTTCGCTCTATGGCTACACCTTC. It yields the protein CASSSGGSLYGYTF.

This clone has only one observation. The V and J genes are TRBV7-3 and TRBJ2-7, with TRBD1 matching over 8 bases. Germline-derived CDR1 and CDR2 are SGHTA and FQGTGA. CDR3 length equals 15 residues. Germline trimming cut 2 bases from V and 2 bases from J; bases unmatched to any gene: 5. The CDR3 nucleotides read TGTGCCAGCAGCTTATCCGGGACAGGCGCCTACGAGCAGTACTTC. Translating gives CASSLSGTGAYEQYF.

The chain combines TRBV2 with TRBJ2-5; 8 bases line up with TRBD1. Per the germline V gene, CDR1 is SNHLY and CDR2 is FYNNEI. This CDR3 comprises 16 residues. V was clipped by 6 bases and J by 5 bases; unmatched bases: 14. This chain's CDR3 is CASRAGPRTGWETQYF. CDR3 sequence (DNA): TGTGCCAGCAGGGCCGGGCCCCGGACAGGGTGGGAGACCCAGTACTTC.

The CDR3 bases are TGTGCCTGGACGCCCCGGACAGTGGGTAACTATGGCTACACCTTC. Translated: CAWTPRTVGNYGYTF. The genes are TRBV30 and TRBJ1-2, with D tentatively TRBD1 (6 bases). The CDR3 is 15 residues long. From germline, CDR1 is GTSNPN and CDR2 SVGIG (reference sequence). V was pared by 4 bases and J by 1 base, with 16 bases between.

This clone was seen once. V gene TRBV4-1 combines with J gene TRBJ2-7, with D unresolved. Trimming took 4 bases from V and 2 from J, leaving 15 bases between them. Germline V gene sequence: CDR1 MGHRA, CDR2 YSYEKL. The CDR3 loop spans 15 amino acids. CDR3 amino acids: CASSLSVVRAYEQYF. DNA of the CDR3: TGCGCCAGCAGCCTATCGGTGGTACGGGCCTACGAGCAGTACTTC.

The chain recombines TRBV28 with TRBJ2-7, with 8 bases lining up with TRBD1. V lost 4 bases to trimming and J lost 2 bases; unmatched junction nucleotides: 10. This CDR3 has 16 residues. CDR1 and CDR2 (germline): MDHEN, SYDVKM. CDR3 amino acids: CASSSRPNRGTYEQYF. The CDR3 region has the DNA TGTGCCAGCAGTTCCCGGCCGAACAGGGGGACCTACGAGCAGTACTTC. Full variable domain (remainder filled in from reference TRBV28 and TRBJ2-7): DVKVTQSSRYLVKRTGEKVFLECVQDMDHENMFWYRQDPGLGLRLIYFSYDVKMKEKGDIPEGYSVSREKKERFSLILESASTNQTSMYLCASSSRPNRGTYEQYFGPGTRLTVT.

The V call is TRBV7-2, the J call TRBJ2-1; the match to TRBD2 covers 8 bases. V lost 1 base, J lost 14 bases, and 13 bases stayed unmatched. Germline CDR1 is SGHTA and CDR2 is FQGNSA. This CDR3 comprises 15 residues. CDR3 DNA sequence: TGTGCCAGCAGCTTAGGGGGACTAGTTAATGAGCTTGAGTTCTTC. Residues: CASSLGGLVNELEFF.

V usage is TRBV5-4 and J usage is TRBJ1-1; D is possibly TRBD1 (5 bases). The CDR3 spans 13 residues. V dropped 0 bases and J dropped 7 bases, with 10 bases sitting between them. Germline V gene sequence: CDR1 SGHNT, CDR2 YYREEE (reference sequence). The CDR3 DNA is TGTGCCAGCAGCTTGGGGTGGGGGGTTGAAGCTTTCTTT. It codes for CASSLGWGVEAFF.

The V call is TRBV27, the J call TRBJ2-3, with TRBD2 matching over 7 bases. Germline lookup yields CDR1 MNHEY and CDR2 SMNVEV (reference sequence). This CDR3 has 13 amino acids. Trimming at V came to 5 bases and at J to 10 bases, leaving 9 bases not matched to a gene. The CDR3 DNA sequence: TGTGCCAGCAGTCGGGACTATCCACCACCGCAGTATTTT. Protein product: CASSRDYPPPQYF.

This chain uses TRBV27 with TRBJ1-6; D is undetermined. Trimming removed 3 bases at V and 12 bases at J, with 12 bases between. Germline V gives CDR1 MNHEY, CDR2 SMNVEV (reference sequence). The CDR3 contains 13 residues. The CDR3 DNA is TGTGCCAGCAGTTTTCCGTCGCGGCGACCCCTCCACTTT. This sequence encodes CASSFPSRRPLHF.

The J gene is TRBJ1-5, the V gene TRBV2; 8 nucleotides line up with TRBD1. The germline gives CDR1 SNHLY, CDR2 FYNNEI. J was trimmed by 4 bases and V by 6 bases; bases with no gene match: 5. The CDR3 has 14 amino acids. The CDR3 bases are TGTGCCAGCAGCCGGACAGGGTTAAATCAGCCCCAGCATTTT. It translates to CASSRTGLNQPQHF.

The rearrangement uses TRBV4-1 and TRBJ1-4; 7 nucleotides align to TRBD1. Trimming removed 4 bases from V and 4 bases from J; junction bases left unmatched: 6. The CDR3 extends over 15 amino acids. Germline values: CDR1 MGHRA, CDR2 YSYEKL. The CDR3 here is CASSPLGQINEKLFF. In DNA form, the CDR3 reads TGCGCCAGCAGCCCCTTGGGACAGATTAATGAAAAACTGTTTTTT.

This rearrangement joins TRBV7-2 to TRBJ1-6; D unresolved. The CDR3 totals 14 residues. The germline CDR1 and CDR2 sequences are SGHTA and FQGNSA. Trimming removed 5 bases from V and 6 bases from J, with 11 bases in between. For the CDR3, the DNA is TGTGCCAGCAGCCCGAATCGTAGTAATTCACCCCTCCACTTT. It is translated as CASSPNRSNSPLHF.

The genes are TRBV7-3 and TRBJ1-2; tentative D call: TRBD1 (6 bases). The CDR3 contains 14 residues. V was cut by 5 bases and J by 4 bases, with 14 bases left in between. CDR1 and CDR2 (germline): SGHTA, FQGTGA. CDR3 sequence: CASSPDSGAYGYTF. CDR3 bases: TGTGCCAGCAGCCCAGACTCAGGGGCCTATGGCTACACCTTC.

This sequence joins TRBV7-9 and TRBJ2-1; weak D call: TRBD1 (5 bases). CDR1 is SEHNR, CDR2 FQNEAQ, per germline (reference sequence). CDR3 length: 16 amino acids. V lost 4 bases and J lost 8, with 21 bases in between. The CDR3 sequence is CASSSTPDTIGDEQFF. CDR3 bases: TGTGCCAGCAGCTCTACTCCGGACACAATAGGGGATGAGCAGTTCTTC.

The CDR3 DNA is TGTGCCAGCAGCGCCGGGCCTAGCGGGGCAGAAGAGACCCAGTACTTC. It encodes CASSAGPSGAEETQYF. The chain has TRBV9 and TRBJ2-5, with TRBD2 matching 9 bases. The CDR3 loop spans 16 amino acids. From germline, CDR1 is SGDLS and CDR2 YYNGEE. Unmatched junction bases numbered 9, after V lost 3 bases and J lost 3 bases. Full variable domain (remainder filled in from reference TRBV9 and TRBJ2-5): DSGVTQTPKHLITATGQRVTLRCSPRSGDLSVYWYQQSLDQGLQFLIQYYNGEERAKGNILERFSAQQFPDLHSELNLSSLELGDSALYFCASSAGPSGAEETQYFGPGTRLLVL.

This clone was seen a single time. In DNA, the CDR3 is TGTGCCAGCAGCTTGCTCGGGACAGGCGGATCACCCCTCCACTTT. This translates into CASSLLGTGGSPLHF. The chain uses TRBV5-4 and TRBJ1-6, with 8 bases lining up with TRBD1. CDR1 is SGHNT and CDR2 is YYREEE in the germline V gene (reference sequence). This CDR3 has 15 amino acids. V trimming: 1 base; J trimming: 10 bases; junction bases outside the gene matches: 7.

This chain uses TRBV28 with TRBJ1-1; TRBD1 agrees at 11 bases. The CDR3 is made up of 15 amino acids. Germline loops: CDR1 MDHEN, CDR2 SYDVKM. The V gene end was trimmed by 6 bases and the J gene end by 5 bases; junction bases not matched to a gene: 8. CDR3 in DNA: TGTGCCAGCAGGTCGGACAGGGGGCGTTGGACTGAAGCTTTCTTT. Residues: CASRSDRGRWTEAFF.

The rearrangement joins TRBV27 to TRBJ1-1; no definite D call. The V gene lost 1 base and the J gene lost 3 bases, with 30 bases spanning the gap. Per germline, CDR1 MNHEY and CDR2 SMNVEV (reference sequence). CDR3 length equals 21 residues. The chain's CDR3 is CASSLYPSYAGTYLADTEAFF. The DNA of the CDR3 is TGTGCCAGCAGTTTATATCCCTCTTATGCGGGAACCTACCTGGCGGACACTGAAGCTTTCTTT.

The chain has TRBV2 and TRBJ2-3; possibly TRBD2 for D (5 bases). Germline-derived CDR1 and CDR2 are SNHLY and FYNNEI. The CDR3 runs to 16 residues. Trimming took 0 bases from V and 1 from J, leaving 11 bases between them. The CDR3 is CASSEASGWGTDTQYF. As DNA, the CDR3 is TGTGCCAGCAGTGAAGCGTCGGGGTGGGGCACAGATACGCAGTATTTT.